The source of this T cell receptor (beta chain) is a study of blood T cell repertoires in COVID-19. Trimming pared 0 bases from V and 5 bases from J, leaving 7 bases between. The CDR3 runs 14 residues. From germline, CDR1 is MNHEY and CDR2 SVGAGI. It was during active infection that Seattle patients were enrolled and then longitudinally followed. Only in-frame clones appear in the TCRdb table, and some are missing; sequencing was by immunoSEQ multiplex PCR. The sample lists tens of thousands of clones, 80% to 90% occurring once. The V call is TRBV6-5, the J call TRBJ2-2, with D hard to call. Specimen: peripheral blood. The TCR was taken from a woman aged 60 to 75 with COVID-19, enrolled during active disease. The CDR3 DNA is TGTGCCAGCAGTTACTCGGTGGAGACCGGGGAGCTGTTTTTT. This gives the protein CASSYSVETGELFF.